This T cell receptor beta chain was profiled in a study of T cell repertoires in cytomegalovirus infection. Overall study context: An indication of both CMV infection and matching HLA type came from public TCR beta signatures.

Findings of the study overall: Identification of carriers of CMV plus the relevant HLA was achieved through cumulative public TCR beta family frequency.

There are a few counts of this clonotype. Its antigen is not known. The CDR3 loop spans 14 amino acids. V was trimmed by 2 bases and J by 7 bases, leaving 12 bases between them. Germline assignment: CDR1 SGHVS and CDR2 FNYEAQ. TCRdb re-called the reads through MiXCR, storing one row per CDR3 protein. The table includes hundreds of thousands of distinct CDR3 sequences, roughly a third detected once. Material: PBMCs. V is TRBV7-6 and J is TRBJ2-1, with a tentative D call TRBD1 (6 bases). The receptor was derived from a human donor in good health (CMV status not recorded). Some clones in this sample may be carry-over from other donors' samples. The CDR3 reads CASSLTTGWNEQFF. DNA for the CDR3: TGTGCCAGCAGCTTAACCACAGGGTGGAATGAGCAGTTCTTC.